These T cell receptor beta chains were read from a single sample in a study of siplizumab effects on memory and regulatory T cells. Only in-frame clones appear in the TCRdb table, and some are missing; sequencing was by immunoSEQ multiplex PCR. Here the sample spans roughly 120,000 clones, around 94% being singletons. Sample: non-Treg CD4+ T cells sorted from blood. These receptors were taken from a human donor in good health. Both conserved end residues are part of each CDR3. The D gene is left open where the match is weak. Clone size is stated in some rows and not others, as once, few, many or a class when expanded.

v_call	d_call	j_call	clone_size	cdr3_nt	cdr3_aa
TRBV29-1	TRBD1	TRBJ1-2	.	TGCAGCGTTGAAACCCAGGGGGCCGGGGGCTACACCTTC	CSVETQGAGGYTF
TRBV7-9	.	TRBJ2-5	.	TGTGCCAGCAGCCCGCGACCTCAAGAGACCCAGTACTTC	CASSPRPQETQYF
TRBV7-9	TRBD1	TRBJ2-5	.	TGTGCCAGCAGCTTAACTGGGACAGGGGAAGAGACCCAGTACTTC	CASSLTGTGEETQYF
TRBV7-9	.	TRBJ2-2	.	TGTGCCAGCAGCTTCGAGTGGAACACCGGGGAGCTGTTTTTT	CASSFEWNTGELFF
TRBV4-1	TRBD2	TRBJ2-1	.	TGCGCCAGCAGCCAAGGATCTAGCGGGGTATACAATGAGCAGTTCTTC	CASSQGSSGVYNEQFF
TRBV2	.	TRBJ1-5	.	TGTGCCAGCAGTGATTTAAGGGGACAGCCCCAGCATTTT	CASSDLRGQPQHF
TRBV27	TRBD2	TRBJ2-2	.	TGTGCCAGCAGTTTATACGGGAGGGCCACCGGGGAGCTGTTTTTT	CASSLYGRATGELFF
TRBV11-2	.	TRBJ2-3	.	TGTGCCAGCAGCTCGTCATCATATACGCAGTATTTT	CASSSSSYTQYF
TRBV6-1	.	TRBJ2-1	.	TGTGCCAGCGGCACAGGGTCCCCTTACAATGAGCAGTTCTTC	CASGTGSPYNEQFF
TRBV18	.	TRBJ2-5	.	TGTGCCAGCTCACCACCGCTAGCACGGGAGACCCAGTACTTC	CASSPPLARETQYF
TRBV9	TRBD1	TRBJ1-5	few	TGTGCCAGCAGCGTTGACAGGGGCATCAATCAGCCCCAGCATTTT	CASSVDRGINQPQHF
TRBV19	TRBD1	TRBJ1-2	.	TGTGCCAGTAGTATAACGGGACAGGGGGCGCAGGGCTACACCTTC	CASSITGQGAQGYTF
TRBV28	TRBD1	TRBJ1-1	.	TGTGCCAGCAGTTTTTACAGGGGGATGGATGAAGCTTTCTTT	CASSFYRGMDEAFF
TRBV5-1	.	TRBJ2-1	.	TGCGCCAGCAGCGTACGGCGAATCCCAGGCCCTGGGAATGAGCAGTTCTTC	CASSVRRIPGPGNEQFF
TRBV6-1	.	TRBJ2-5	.	TGTGCCAGCAGTGAAGAGGTCGGAGCCAGTCAAGAGACCCAGTACTTC	CASSEEVGASQETQYF
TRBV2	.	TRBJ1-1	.	TGTGCCAGCAGCCCCCAAGGCAACACTGAAGCTTTCTTT	CASSPQGNTEAFF
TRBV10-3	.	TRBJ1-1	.	TGTGCCATCAGTGGAATGAACACTGAAGCTTTCTTT	CAISGMNTEAFF
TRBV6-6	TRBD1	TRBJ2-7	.	TGTGCCAGCAGTTACTCAACACAGGGGGTGGGCGAGCAGTACTTC	CASSYSTQGVGEQYF
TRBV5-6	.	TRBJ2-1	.	TGTGCCAGCAGCTTGGGGGGTCCCAATGAGCAGTTCTTC	CASSLGGPNEQFF
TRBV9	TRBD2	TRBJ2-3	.	TGTGCCAGCAGCGTATCGTTGACTAGCGGGATCCTCCGGGATACGCAGTATTTT	CASSVSLTSGILRDTQYF
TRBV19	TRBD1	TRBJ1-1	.	TGTGCCAGTAGTAGCACAGGGGGGGACACTGAAGCTTTCTTT	CASSSTGGDTEAFF
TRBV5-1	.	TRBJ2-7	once	TGCGCCAGCAGCTTGGCTCGGGAGCCCTCTGAGCAGTACTTC	CASSLAREPSEQYF
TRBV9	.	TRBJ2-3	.	TGTGCCAGCAGCGTAGTTGAGGGTACGCAGTATTTT	CASSVVEGTQYF
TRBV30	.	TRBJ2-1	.	TGTGCCTGGAGTGTTACCCATGAGCAGTTCTTC	CAWSVTHEQFF
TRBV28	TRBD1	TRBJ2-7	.	TGTGCCAGCAGTTCGTATACAGGGGGCAGCGAGCAGTACTTC	CASSSYTGGSEQYF
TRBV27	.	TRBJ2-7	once	TGTGCCAGCAGTTTGAGTGGGCAGCGGAGGGCCTACGAGCAGTACTTC	CASSLSGQRRAYEQYF
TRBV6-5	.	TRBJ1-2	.	TGTGCCAGCGGGAATCGGGGATCGAACTATGGCTACACCTTC	CASGNRGSNYGYTF
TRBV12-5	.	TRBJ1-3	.	TGTGCTAGTGGTTTGGGTACCGCGCGGTTCTCTGGAAACACCATATATTTT	CASGLGTARFSGNTIYF
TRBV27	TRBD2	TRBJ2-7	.	TGTGCCAGCAGTCCTCGACTAGCCTCCTACGAGCAGTACTTC	CASSPRLASYEQYF
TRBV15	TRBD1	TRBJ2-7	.	TGTGCCACCAGCAGAGACCCCGGGACAGGGCGCTACGAGCAGTACTTC	CATSRDPGTGRYEQYF
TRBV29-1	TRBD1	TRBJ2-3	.	TGCAGCGTTGTCAGGACAGGGTTCACAGATACGCAGTATTTT	CSVVRTGFTDTQYF
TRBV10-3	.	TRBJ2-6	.	TGTGCCATCAGTGAGGGGCAGTCTGGGGCCAACGTCCTGACTTTC	CAISEGQSGANVLTF
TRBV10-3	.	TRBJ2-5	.	TGTGCCATCAGTGAGGCGCCTCAAGAGACCCAGTACTTC	CAISEAPQETQYF